The 27 T cell receptor beta chains below come from one sample, sequenced in a study of T cells in tumors after PD-1 blockade. Here immunoSEQ multiplex PCR was the method, and the copy in TCRdb shows in-frame clones only, minus some. The table includes about 5,800 clones, 55% to 75% detected once. Sequencing used tumor tissue, obtained before anti-PD-1 treatment. These receptors came from a human donor with basal cell carcinoma.

The V gene is TRBV5-1, the J gene TRBJ2-3, with 7 bases aligning to TRBD1. This CDR3 has 15 amino acids. Germline CDR1 is SGHRS and CDR2 is YFSETQ. The junction had 3 bases not matched to a gene; V was cut back by 0 bases and J by 2 bases. The CDR3 reads CASSLGTGATDTQYF. The CDR3 DNA reads TGCGCCAGCAGCTTGGGAACAGGGGCCACAGATACGCAGTATTTT.

The J gene is TRBJ1-6, the V gene TRBV9; TRBD1 matches at 7 bases. Germline CDR1 and CDR2: SGDLS and YYNGEE. V lost 3 bases to trimming and J lost 9 bases; unmatched junction nucleotides: 9. CDR3 length: 15 residues. CDR3 region: CASSAIGDSTSPLHF. In DNA form, the CDR3 reads TGTGCCAGCAGCGCTATCGGGGACAGTACTTCACCCCTCCACTTT.

The gene calls are TRBV29-1 and TRBJ2-6, with D perhaps TRBD1 (5 bases). The CDR3 contains 11 residues. CDR1 SQVTM and CDR2 ANQGSEA come from the germline V gene. V lost 3 bases and J lost 10, with 7 bases in between. CDR3 in DNA: TGCAGCGTTGACAGGGTGAACGTCCTGACTTTC. Translation gives CSVDRVNVLTF.

The V call is TRBV14, the J call TRBJ2-2, with 7 bases that match TRBD1. Germline V gives CDR1 SGHDN, CDR2 FVKESK. The CDR3 is 15 amino acids. The V gene end was trimmed by 1 base and the J gene end by 6 bases; junction bases not matched to a gene: 5. The CDR3 region has the DNA TGTGCCAGCAGCCAAGTTCAGGGGGTATCCGGGGAGCTGTTTTTT. It is translated as CASSQVQGVSGELFF.

V and J are TRBV7-9 and TRBJ2-1; no clear D. The germline V gene encodes CDR1 SEHNR and CDR2 FQNEAQ (reference sequence). This CDR3 has 13 amino acids. V lost 3 bases and J 8 bases, leaving 11 bases between the germline ends. CDR3 residues: CASSFSGRDEQFF. The CDR3 DNA reads as TGTGCCAGCAGCTTCAGTGGGCGCGATGAGCAGTTCTTC. Looking up the rest from reference TRBV7-9 and TRBJ2-1 gives the full variable domain: DTGVSQNPRHKITKRGQNVTFRCDPISEHNRLYWYRQTLGQGPEFLTYFQNEAQLEKSRLLSDRFSAERPKGSFSTLEIQRTEQGDSAMYLCASSFSGRDEQFFGPGTRLTVL.

CDR3 DNA sequence: TGTGCCAGCAGCCGTCCCGGGACAGAGAAAATGAACACTGAAGCTTTCTTT. Translating gives CASSRPGTEKMNTEAFF. The chain combines TRBV5-4 with TRBJ1-1; 7 bases align to TRBD1. CDR1 is SGHNT and CDR2 is YYREEE in the germline V gene (reference sequence). V shed 4 bases and J 0 bases; nucleotides not matched to a gene: 12. The CDR3 has 17 amino acids.

V is TRBV7-3 and J is TRBJ2-3; the D call may be TRBD1 or TRBD2 (6 bases each). Between the trimmed V and J ends, which lost 1 base and 6 bases, there was a span of 14 bases. This CDR3 is built from 15 residues. From germline, CDR1 is SGHTA and CDR2 FQGTGA. CDR3 DNA: TGTGCCAGCAGCTTAATAGGGGGGATGTCGGATACGCAGTATTTT. This translates into CASSLIGGMSDTQYF.

DNA of the CDR3: TGCGCCAGCAGTCTACAGGTTTCGAACACCGGGGAGCTGTTTTTT. Protein product: CASSLQVSNTGELFF. The V gene is TRBV4-1, the J gene TRBJ2-2; TRBD1 is a possible D gene (5 bases). The CDR3 is 15 amino acids. V dropped 6 bases and J dropped 0 bases, with 11 bases sitting between them. Germline V gene sequence: CDR1 MGHRA, CDR2 YSYEKL.

The rearrangement uses TRBV15 and TRBJ2-3, with D perhaps matching TRBD1 or TRBD2 (7 bases each). The germline V gene has CDR1 LNHNV and CDR2 YYDKDF (reference sequence). V was trimmed by 0 bases and J by 2 bases, leaving 15 bases between them. The CDR3 covers 17 residues. The CDR3 loop reads CATSRDQGGGPTDTQYF. The CDR3 region has the DNA TGTGCCACCAGCAGAGATCAGGGGGGGGGACCCACAGATACGCAGTATTTT. The full variable domain, with the rest looked up from reference TRBV15 and TRBJ2-3, is DAMVIQNPRYQVTQFGKPVTLSCSQTLNHNVMYWYQQKSSQAPKLLFHYYDKDFNNEADTPDNFQSRRPNTSFCFLDIRSPGLGDTAMYLCATSRDQGGGPTDTQYFGPGTRLTVL.

The rearrangement links TRBV5-1 to TRBJ2-7; D is undetermined. Germline V gives CDR1 SGHRS, CDR2 YFSETQ. The CDR3 spans 15 residues. The V end lost 4 bases, the J end lost 2 bases, and 16 bases lay between the germline ends. Written as DNA, the CDR3 is TGCGCCAGCAGCCCGGGTGATAAAAGAACCTACGAGCAGTACTTC. Protein product: CASSPGDKRTYEQYF.

The chain couples TRBV6-5 to TRBJ1-4; D is perhaps TRBD1 (6 bases). V shed 11 bases and J shed 1 base, with 14 bases lying between them. CDR3 length: 14 residues. The germline gives CDR1 MNHEY, CDR2 SVGAGI. DNA of the CDR3: TGTGCCGGTTCCACGGACAGAACTAATGAAAAACTGTTTTTT. Amino acids: CAGSTDRTNEKLFF.

This rearrangement joins TRBV7-2 to TRBJ2-3; TRBD2 matches at 7 bases. Germline assignment: CDR1 SGHTA and CDR2 FQGNSA. The length of the CDR3 is 15 residues. The ends lost 2 bases at V and 6 bases at J; junction bases unmatched: 8. CDR3 nucleotide sequence: TGTGCCAGCAGCTTAAGGGCTAGCGGATGGGATACGCAGTATTTT. Its translation is CASSLRASGWDTQYF.

The chain uses TRBV6-1 and TRBJ1-6, with 11 bases aligning to TRBD1. The V gene end was trimmed by 4 bases and the J gene end by 7 bases; junction bases not matched to a gene: 9. This CDR3 spans 17 amino acids. The germline V gene encodes CDR1 MNHNS and CDR2 SASEGT. The CDR3 loop is CASSAGTGGTVNSPLHF. The CDR3 nucleotides are TGTGCCAGCAGTGCCGGGACAGGGGGGACCGTAAATTCACCCCTCCACTTT.

The chain links TRBV4-1 to TRBJ1-2; possible D gene TRBD1, 6 bases. The CDR3 has 15 amino acids. The V and J ends lost 0 bases and 8 bases respectively, with 16 bases between them. Germline V gene lookup returns CDR1 MGHRA and CDR2 YSYEKL. The CDR3 nucleotides read TGCGCCAGCAGCCAAGAAGAGACAGGACTCGGCGGCTACACCTTC. Its protein is CASSQEETGLGGYTF.

The CDR3 DNA sequence: TGTGCCAGCTCACCACTCCGACTAGAGACAGATACGCAGTATTTT. Translation: CASSPLRLETDTQYF. The genes are TRBV18 and TRBJ2-3, with D possibly being TRBD2 (6 bases). V lost 1 base to trimming and J lost 3 bases, with 11 bases between them. The CDR3 runs to 15 residues. CDR1 and CDR2 from the germline V gene are KGHSH and LQKENI.

The genes are TRBV10-3 and TRBJ1-1; D perhaps matches TRBD1 (5 bases). This CDR3 is 13 amino acids long. Germline V CDR1 and CDR2: ENHRY, SYGVKD. V dropped 3 bases and J dropped 5 bases, with 10 bases sitting between them. The CDR3 sequence is CAISDKKGTEAFF. The CDR3 DNA reads as TGTGCCATCAGTGATAAAAAGGGGACTGAAGCTTTCTTT.

The chain combines TRBV6-2 or TRBV6-3 with TRBJ1-4; D gene ambiguous. Looked up from germline, CDR1 is MNHEY and CDR2 is SVGEGT. The V and J ends lost 3 bases and 5 bases respectively, with 13 bases between them. The CDR3 runs 15 residues. The CDR3 is CASSYGQQMNEKLFF. The CDR3 DNA reads as TGTGCCAGCAGTTATGGCCAACAGATGAATGAAAAACTGTTTTTT.

This clone was recorded a few times. The CDR3 is CASSLTGGRTGELFF. The CDR3 nucleotides read TGTGCCAGCAGTTTAACAGGGGGCCGCACCGGGGAGCTGTTTTTT. This chain connects TRBV6-6 to TRBJ2-2; 9 bases fit TRBD1. With 4 bases clipped from V and 4 bases from J, the junction kept 4 bases outside the gene matches. Germline V lookup: CDR1 MNHNY, CDR2 SVGAGI (reference sequence). The CDR3 contains 15 residues.

The CDR3 sequence is CASRGGVYSNQPQHF. Here the CDR3 DNA reads TGTGCCAGCAGGGGGGGAGTTTATAGCAATCAGCCCCAGCATTTT. The gene calls are TRBV2 and TRBJ1-5, with D tentatively TRBD1 (5 bases). The CDR3 spans 15 residues. V dropped 6 bases and J dropped 0 bases, with 12 bases sitting between them. Germline loops: CDR1 SNHLY, CDR2 FYNNEI.

This chain connects TRBV11-3 to TRBJ2-6; D is perhaps TRBD1 or TRBD2 (5 bases each). The CDR3 consists of 17 residues. CDR1 is SGHNT, CDR2 YENEEA, per germline. Trimming removed 7 bases at V and 1 base at J, with 17 bases between. CDR3 sequence (DNA): TGTGCCAGCACCCCTCCAGAGGGGCGGTCTGGGGCCAACGTCCTGACTTTC. The encoded protein is CASTPPEGRSGANVLTF.

This clone has just a few counts. The V and J genes are TRBV6-1 and TRBJ1-1, with D perhaps TRBD1 (5 bases). Germline assignment: CDR1 MNHNS and CDR2 SASEGT. The CDR3 sequence is 17 residues long. The V end was cut by 2 bases, the J end by 0 bases, with 16 bases between. As DNA, the CDR3 is TGTGCCAGCAGTGAACTCCGGGACCCTTTGATGAACACTGAAGCTTTCTTT. This codes for CASSELRDPLMNTEAFF.

The chain has TRBV6-5 and TRBJ1-1, with TRBD1 matching over 8 bases. Germline lookup yields CDR1 MNHEY and CDR2 SVGAGI. There are 13 residues in the CDR3. Losses at the gene ends were 6 bases for V and 5 bases for J; bases not matched to a gene: 5. DNA for the CDR3: TGTGCCAGCAGGGACAGGGCGTGGACTGAAGCTTTCTTT. Translation gives CASRDRAWTEAFF.

The genes are TRBV6-6 and TRBJ1-1; D is unresolved. The CDR3 extends over 13 amino acids. V was trimmed by 2 bases and J by 3 bases, leaving 7 bases between them. Germline CDR1 reads MNHNY; CDR2 reads SVGAGI (reference sequence). The CDR3 is CASSYIEDTEAFF. CDR3 coding DNA: TGTGCCAGCAGTTACATAGAGGACACTGAAGCTTTCTTT.

The J gene is TRBJ2-3, the V gene TRBV2, with TRBD2 as a possible D gene (6 bases). CDR3 size: 15 residues. Germline V gives CDR1 SNHLY, CDR2 FYNNEI. Trimming shortened V by 11 bases and J by 0 bases, and 18 bases separated the two germline ends. CDR3 nucleotides: TGTGCCGGAGCCGTCGGGACTGCTAGCACAGATACGCAGTATTTT. Translated, it gives CAGAVGTASTDTQYF.

This rearrangement joins TRBV2 to TRBJ2-3; a possible D gene is TRBD1 (5 bases). Germline CDR1 reads SNHLY; CDR2 reads FYNNEI. This CDR3 is built from 13 residues. The ends were cut back, 3 bases at V and 6 bases at J, with 10 bases in the middle. The CDR3 DNA follows: TGTGCCAGCAGTGACCAGGGTATTGATACGCAGTATTTT. Its translation: CASSDQGIDTQYF.

With regard to this clone: Compared with germline, one end of the junction differs, possibly owing to a read error. CDR3 sequence (DNA): TGCGCCAGCAGGGGGACCACCCCTCATTTT. Residues: CASRGTTPHF. The chain uses TRBV5-1 and TRBJ2-3; D may correspond to TRBD1 or TRBD2 (5 bases each). Germline V gene lookup returns CDR1 SGHRS and CDR2 YFSETQ. The CDR3 is 10 residues long.

This clone rates as medium-sized. The genes are TRBV5-1 and TRBJ1-2, with D hard to call. The CDR3 has 17 amino acids. V was shortened by 0 bases and J by 7 bases, with 22 bases between the two germline ends. CDR1 SGHRS and CDR2 YFSETQ come from the germline V gene. The CDR3 here is CASSLEGIGPLGAGYTF. The CDR3 DNA reads as TGCGCCAGCAGCTTGGAGGGTATAGGACCTCTGGGTGCTGGCTACACCTTC.